This T cell receptor (beta chain) was sequenced for a study of tumor and adjacent non-tumor tissue in lung cancer. Three rounds of nested PCR, following a modified ARM-PCR protocol, produced the TCRbeta library. TCRdb reprocessed the multiplex PCR reads with MiXCR, giving one entry per CDR3 protein. This table holds approximately 120,000 distinct CDR3 sequences, about 61% found once. The CDR3 is 17 amino acids. The germline V gene has CDR1 LGHNA and CDR2 YNFKEQ. RNA was extracted from bulk tissue without any cell sorting. This non-tumor lung sample came from over 3 cm beyond the tumor edge. On this clonotype: The junction shows a germline mismatch at one end, possibly a read error.

This clonotype originated in a man aged 55 to 70 with non-small cell lung cancer. The V and J genes are TRBV4-2 and TRBJ1-6; 8 bases line up with TRBD1. The sequenced sample consisted of distant non-tumor lung tissue. CDR3 in DNA: TGTGCTAGCAGCCCGAGGACCGGGACAGGAACCAATTTACCCCTCCACTTT. Translating gives CASSPRTGTGTNLPLHF.